Sequencing of this T cell receptor beta chain was carried out in a study of regulatory T cells in long-lasting Graves disease. Study findings and constraints: Favored gene segments in persistent disease were TRBV28, TRBJ1-2 and TRBJ2-5.

The length of the CDR3 is 15 residues. Trimming left V 3 bases short and J 3 bases short, with 12 bases between. Per germline, CDR1 MDHEN and CDR2 SYDVKM. This clonotype was counted at least ten times. Its antigen is as yet unknown. Time point given: newly diagnosed GD, antithyroid drugs for less than 3 months. PBMCs were the source of the RNA used for TCR sequencing. CDR3-region Arm-PCR and iRepertoire HTBI primers produced the TCR beta libraries. TCRdb ran MiXCR on the multiplex PCR reads and lists one entry per CDR3 protein. The sample includes about 220,000 distinct CDR3 sequences, approximately 19% of them seen just once. These data were also reused for a study on T cells in Graves' hyperthyroidism and ophthalmopathy. As reported in that work: Graves' hyperthyroidism was deemed stable given no ophthalmopathy progression within 18 months.

The sequence came from a young woman with Graves disease. The chain combines TRBV28 with TRBJ1-3; D unclear. This specimen was peripheral blood mononuclear cells (PBMCs), taken at new diagnosis, from a patient treated with antithyroid drugs. The CDR3 coding sequence is TGTGCCAGCAGTTTTTCCCTTAGAGATGGAAACACCATATATTTT. Translation gives CASSFSLRDGNTIYF.